Following are 23 T cell receptor beta chains from one sample sequenced in a study of T-cell memory formation after mild COVID-19. MiXCR, applied by TCRdb to the 5' RACE reads, yields one record per CDR3 protein. The sample contains over 150,000 distinct CDR3 sequences, about 21% of which appear only once. The specimen was PBMCs or a T cell subset sorted from them (not recorded which). The receptors shown here come from an adult woman who had mild COVID-19 (a few samples of this study predate the infection). Cell type and time point are not known.

This clonotype came up a few times. The V gene is TRBV3-1, the J gene TRBJ2-1; D might be TRBD2 (5 bases). CDR3 size: 14 residues. The germline V and J ends were trimmed by 0 bases and 6 bases, with 9 bases remaining between them. From germline, CDR1 is LGHDT and CDR2 YNNKEL (reference sequence). The CDR3, as DNA: TGTGCCAGCAGCCAAGAAACCCGGGGCAATGAGCAGTTCTTC. It yields the protein CASSQETRGNEQFF.

This rearrangement joins TRBV4-1 to TRBJ2-6; D possibly corresponds to TRBD2 (7 bases). The CDR3 sequence is 17 residues long. V was shortened by 0 bases and J by 2 bases, with 11 bases between the two germline ends. CDR1 and CDR2 (germline): MGHRA, YSYEKL. As DNA, the CDR3 is TGCGCCAGCAGCCAAGATCCGGGGGGCCCTGGGGCCAACGTCCTGACTTTC. Translation: CASSQDPGGPGANVLTF.

This chain connects TRBV6-6 to TRBJ2-2; D uncertain. The V end lost 5 bases, the J end lost 6 bases, and 7 bases lay between the germline ends. From germline, CDR1 is MNHNY and CDR2 SVGAGI (reference sequence). The CDR3 has 12 residues. The CDR3 sequence: CASSLQSGELFF. The CDR3 nucleotides read TGTGCCAGCAGTCTTCAGTCCGGGGAGCTGTTTTTT.

Ten or more counts support this clonotype. The gene calls are TRBV5-1 and TRBJ2-7; D possibly uses TRBD1 or TRBD2 (5 bases each). Per the germline V gene, CDR1 is SGHRS and CDR2 is YFSETQ. The CDR3 covers 14 residues. V was trimmed by 0 bases and J by 3 bases, leaving 10 bases between them. Written as DNA, the CDR3 is TGCGCCAGCAGCTTGGCGGGGCAGGTCTACGAGCAGTACTTC. Protein: CASSLAGQVYEQYF.

This clonotype has more than one count but fewer than ten. The chain combines TRBV7-6 with TRBJ2-2; D might be TRBD1 (5 bases). The V gene's germline CDR1 is SGHVS and CDR2 FNYEAQ. CDR3 length: 16 residues. Trimming removed 0 bases at V and 4 bases at J, with 12 bases between. The CDR3 sequence is CASSLANRPPTGELFF. The CDR3 DNA reads as TGTGCCAGCAGCTTAGCTAACAGGCCTCCCACCGGGGAGCTGTTTTTT.

J is TRBJ2-5 and V is TRBV5-1; the match to TRBD2 covers 7 bases. Per germline, CDR1 SGHRS and CDR2 YFSETQ. The CDR3 contains 18 residues. Losses at the gene ends were 2 bases for V and 4 bases for J; bases not matched to a gene: 17. The CDR3 nucleotides read TGCGCCAGCAGCTTTGGACCGCTGAACCGTGGGGAGGGAGAGACCCAGTACTTC. Its protein is CASSFGPLNRGEGETQYF.

CDR3 sequence (DNA): TGTGCCAGCAGTTACTCAATAAGGCAGAGCTCCTATAATTCACCCCTCCACTTT. Its protein is CASSYSIRQSSYNSPLHF. The chain joins TRBV6-5 to TRBJ1-6; D remains ambiguous. There are 18 residues in the CDR3. V lost 0 bases and J lost 0, with 12 bases in between. Per the germline V gene, CDR1 is MNHEY and CDR2 is SVGAGI.

This chain uses TRBV6-5 with TRBJ1-1; 9 bases line up with TRBD1. Losses at the gene ends were 6 bases for V and 2 bases for J; bases not matched to a gene: 22. Per the germline V gene, CDR1 is MNHEY and CDR2 is SVGAGI. CDR3 length equals 20 residues. CDR3 in amino acids: CASRATGTGWLEQGNTEAFF. CDR3 sequence (DNA): TGTGCCAGCAGGGCCACCGGGACAGGGTGGTTAGAGCAAGGTAACACTGAAGCTTTCTTT.

The V call is TRBV6-5, the J call TRBJ1-1; D is unresolved. Germline V gene lookup returns CDR1 MNHEY and CDR2 SVGAGI. V shed 8 bases and J shed 6 bases, with 13 bases lying between them. The CDR3 runs to 12 residues. CDR3 region: CASGSVGSEAFF. CDR3 in DNA: TGTGCCAGCGGCTCAGTTGGATCTGAAGCTTTCTTT.

The rearrangement links TRBV12-3 or TRBV12-4 to TRBJ2-1, with D unclear. The CDR3 loop spans 16 amino acids. Deletions cut 5 bases from V and 0 bases from J, with 14 bases between. CDR3 protein: CASSLGGTDSYNEQFF. The DNA for the CDR3 is TGTGCCAGCAGTCTAGGTGGTACAGACTCCTACAATGAGCAGTTCTTC.

This clonotype was recorded many times. This chain's CDR3 is CASSPRTGGVGELFF. The CDR3 coding sequence is TGCGCCAGCAGCCCCCGGACAGGAGGGGTTGGGGAGCTGTTTTTT. The rearrangement links TRBV4-1 to TRBJ2-2, with D maybe TRBD1 (7 bases). This CDR3 spans 15 amino acids. Germline V lookup: CDR1 MGHRA, CDR2 YSYEKL. Trimming pared 4 bases from V and 8 bases from J, leaving 17 bases between.

V and J are TRBV4-1 and TRBJ2-5; D uncertain. This CDR3 comprises 15 residues. Germline CDR1 and CDR2: MGHRA and YSYEKL. The germline V and J ends were trimmed by 0 bases and 0 bases, with 8 bases remaining between them. The CDR3 is CASSQEGRNQETQYF. The CDR3 region has the DNA TGCGCCAGCAGCCAAGAAGGTCGGAACCAAGAGACCCAGTACTTC.

V is TRBV12-3 or TRBV12-4 and J is TRBJ1-1, with TRBD1 matching over 8 bases. The CDR3 totals 15 residues. The ends lost 5 bases at V and 1 base at J; junction bases unmatched: 6. The CDR3 DNA sequence: TGTGCCAGCAGTCAGAAGGACAGGGCGAACACTGAAGCTTTCTTT. Its protein product is CASSQKDRANTEAFF.

This chain joins TRBV21-1 and TRBJ2-1; TRBD2, the table's D call, lacks a check against the DNA. TRBV21-1 is marked as a pseudogene. The CDR3 runs to 13 residues. As DNA, the CDR3 is TGTGCCAGCAGCCTAGCGGGAGGCGATGAGCAGTTCTTC. This translates into CASSLAGGDEQFF.

This clonotype showed up just a few times. V gene TRBV7-2 combines with J gene TRBJ2-5, with D possibly TRBD1 on 6 matching bases. The ends were cut back, 5 bases at V and 5 bases at J, with 21 bases in the middle. Germline CDR1 SGHTA, CDR2 FQGNSA. The CDR3 runs to 16 residues. The CDR3 here is CASSRGGPGVRETQYF. The CDR3 DNA reads TGTGCCAGCAGCCGAGGGGGTCCCGGGGTTAGGGAGACCCAGTACTTC.

This chain connects TRBV24-1 to TRBJ1-2, with D unclear. CDR3 size: 13 residues. Trimming pared 5 bases from V and 4 bases from J, leaving 10 bases between. The V gene's germline CDR1 is KGHDR and CDR2 SFDVKD. CDR3 sequence: CATSAVEGYGYTF. The CDR3 coding sequence is TGTGCCACCAGTGCCGTCGAGGGCTATGGCTACACCTTC.

The J gene is TRBJ2-1, the V gene TRBV7-7; no clear D. The CDR3 consists of 13 residues. Germline values: CDR1 SSHAT, CDR2 FNYEAQ (reference sequence). Deletions cut 5 bases from V and 10 bases from J, with 15 bases between. This CDR3 is CASSRGPVTEQFF. CDR3 sequence (DNA): TGTGCCAGCAGCCGTGGCCCCGTGACGGAGCAGTTCTTC.

The sample holds a few counts of this clonotype. This chain connects TRBV24-1 to TRBJ2-1; 7 bases align to TRBD2. J gave up 0 bases and V 9 bases, and 4 bases lay outside the gene matches. The CDR3 length is 14 residues. Germline lookup yields CDR1 KGHDR and CDR2 SFDVKD. CDR3 DNA sequence: TGTGCCACCTCTGGCGGGAGCTCCTACAATGAGCAGTTCTTC. It codes for CATSGGSSYNEQFF.

The V and J genes are TRBV24-1 and TRBJ1-2; no firm D call. V was trimmed by 3 bases and J by 2 bases, leaving 12 bases between them. The CDR3 extends over 15 amino acids. The germline V gene has CDR1 KGHDR and CDR2 SFDVKD. In DNA, the CDR3 is TGTGCCACCAGTGATAGTTCCGGGGAAAACTATGGCTACACCTTC. It encodes CATSDSSGENYGYTF.

The chain couples TRBV7-8 to TRBJ1-2; tentatively, D is TRBD1 (6 bases). Germline values: CDR1 SGHVS, CDR2 FQNEAQ. CDR3 length: 15 residues. V was clipped by 4 bases and J by 4 bases, with 16 bases between them. The CDR3 sequence is CASSWNREWSYGYTF. The CDR3 DNA sequence: TGTGCCAGCAGCTGGAACAGGGAATGGAGCTATGGCTACACCTTC.

This chain uses TRBV11-3 with TRBJ2-1, with 7 bases fitting TRBD2. The CDR3 covers 14 residues. Germline V gene lookup returns CDR1 SGHNT and CDR2 YENEEA. J gave up 6 bases and V 5 bases, and 7 bases lay outside the gene matches. CDR3 sequence reads: CASSALSSGNEQFF. The CDR3 bases are TGTGCCAGCAGCGCGCTTTCTAGCGGCAATGAGCAGTTCTTC.

The chain recombines TRBV27 with TRBJ1-5; possibly TRBD1 for D (6 bases). V dropped 3 bases and J dropped 6 bases, with 12 bases sitting between them. This CDR3 comprises 14 residues. The V gene's germline CDR1 is MNHEY and CDR2 SMNVEV (reference sequence). The CDR3 reads CASSFAGGFQPQHF. The CDR3 nucleotides read TGTGCCAGCAGTTTCGCCGGGGGCTTTCAGCCCCAGCATTTT.

This clonotype is judged medium-sized. The chain employs TRBV7-8 and TRBJ2-2; the D call may be TRBD1 or TRBD2 (6 bases each). The CDR3 is made up of 18 amino acids. CDR1 and CDR2 from the germline V gene are SGHVS and FQNEAQ. The V gene lost 3 bases and the J gene lost 4 bases, with 21 bases spanning the gap. CDR3 protein: CASSFFWNREDGTGELFF. In DNA form, the CDR3 reads TGTGCCAGCAGCTTTTTTTGGAACAGGGAGGACGGCACCGGGGAGCTGTTTTTT.